The clone carrying this T cell receptor (beta chain) was seen more than once but under ten times. Time point indicated: time of PML onset. This sample stems from a study of multiple sclerosis patients with progressive multifocal leukoencephalopathy. Germline V gene data show CDR1 as LNHDA and CDR2 as SQIVND (reference sequence). The CDR3 runs to 13 residues. The V end lost 5 bases, the J end lost 1 base, and 9 bases lay between the germline ends. Some clones are missing from TCRdb's copy, which holds only in-frame ones; the method was immunoSEQ multiplex PCR. The sample lists tens of thousands of clones; over 75% were seen once.

This TCR was sampled from a human donor with progressive multifocal leukoencephalopathy. The sample consisted of PBMCs, taken from a patient treated with natalizumab. V usage is TRBV19 and J usage is TRBJ2-7; possible D gene TRBD1, 5 bases. The CDR3 coding sequence is TGTGCCAGTAGTCGGACAAAGTCCTACGAGCAGTACTTC. The encoded protein is CASSRTKSYEQYF. The entire variable domain, with the rest obtained from reference TRBV19 and TRBJ2-7, is as follows: DGGITQSPKYLFRKEGQNVTLSCEQNLNHDAMYWYRQDPGQGLRLIYYSQIVNDFQKGDIAEGYSVSREKKESFPLTVTSAQKNPTAFYLCASSRTKSYEQYFGPGTRLTVT.